The rows below give T cell receptor beta chains drawn from one sample of a study of shared clonotypes between healthy human individuals. Sequencing was performed with immunoSEQ multiplex PCR; in TCRdb, only in-frame clones are kept and a portion is missing. This sample has 2 million to 2.5 million clones, with roughly 92% found just once. Sequencing was performed on naive CD4+ T cells from PBMCs. All receptors derive from a man between 18 and 35 years old in good health. Some clones in this sample may be carry-over from other donors' samples. Each CDR3 is given with its conserved first and last residue. The D gene is left open where the match is weak. Only some rows state a clone size, as once, few, many or a class for expanded clones.

J gene: TRBJ2-7
V gene: TRBV6-1
clone size: -
D gene: -
CDR3 protein: CASCGSYNYEQYF
CDR3 DNA: TGTGCCAGCTGCGGGTCTTATAATTACGAGCAGTACTTC

J gene: TRBJ2-1
V gene: TRBV6-5
clone size: -
D gene: TRBD2
CDR3 protein: CASRYEPGTSSNEQFF
CDR3 DNA: TGTGCCAGCAGATACGAACCCGGGACTAGCAGCAATGAGCAGTTCTTC

J gene: TRBJ2-1
V gene: TRBV4-3
clone size: -
D gene: -
CDR3 protein: CASSQVPDSSYNEQFF
CDR3 DNA: TGCGCCAGCAGCCAAGTCCCCGATAGCTCCTACAATGAGCAGTTCTTC

J gene: TRBJ2-7
V gene: TRBV2
clone size: -
D gene: -
CDR3 protein: CASRGSSYEQYF
CDR3 DNA: TGTGCCAGCAGGGGGAGCTCCTACGAGCAGTACTTC

J gene: TRBJ1-3
V gene: TRBV9
clone size: -
D gene: TRBD1
CDR3 protein: CASSSRTGNSGNTIYF
CDR3 DNA: TGTGCCAGCAGCTCTCGGACAGGAAACTCTGGAAACACCATATATTTT

J gene: TRBJ2-1
V gene: TRBV9
clone size: once
D gene: TRBD2
CDR3 protein: CASSATLADNEQFF
CDR3 DNA: TGTGCCAGCAGCGCAACTCTAGCGGACAATGAGCAGTTCTTC

J gene: TRBJ1-2
V gene: TRBV2
clone size: -
D gene: TRBD1
CDR3 protein: CARDRGLGGYTF
CDR3 DNA: TGTGCCAGGGACAGGGGGTTGGGAGGCTACACCTTC

J gene: TRBJ2-5
V gene: TRBV4-2
clone size: -
D gene: TRBD1
CDR3 protein: CASSPQAGGRETQYF
CDR3 DNA: TGTGCCAGCAGCCCCCAGGCAGGGGGCAGGGAGACCCAGTACTTC

J gene: TRBJ2-2
V gene: TRBV18
clone size: once
D gene: -
CDR3 protein: CASSPPSRTGELFF
CDR3 DNA: TGTGCCAGCTCACCACCGAGCCGGACCGGGGAGCTGTTTTTT

J gene: TRBJ2-7
V gene: TRBV6-5
clone size: once
D gene: TRBD1
CDR3 protein: CASRTTGASSYEQYF
CDR3 DNA: TGTGCCAGCAGAACTACAGGGGCGAGCTCCTACGAGCAGTACTTC

J gene: TRBJ1-4
V gene: TRBV5-1
clone size: -
D gene: -
CDR3 protein: CASSPGTTGMLEKLFF
CDR3 DNA: TGCGCCAGCAGCCCCGGGACAACGGGTATGTTGGAAAAACTGTTTTTT

J gene: TRBJ2-7
V gene: TRBV15
clone size: -
D gene: -
CDR3 protein: CATSRGAGVRAYEQYF
CDR3 DNA: TGTGCCACCAGCAGAGGCGCCGGGGTAAGGGCCTACGAGCAGTACTTC

J gene: TRBJ2-1
V gene: TRBV5-1
clone size: -
D gene: TRBD1
CDR3 protein: CATRDRGGSYNEQFF
CDR3 DNA: TGCGCCACGCGGGACAGGGGTGGTTCCTACAATGAGCAGTTCTTC

J gene: TRBJ2-5
V gene: TRBV19
clone size: -
D gene: TRBD2
CDR3 protein: CASSIGEGLGERTQYF
CDR3 DNA: TGTGCCAGTAGTATAGGGGAGGGACTAGGAGAGAGGACCCAGTACTTC

J gene: TRBJ1-5
V gene: TRBV4-1
clone size: -
D gene: -
CDR3 protein: CASSQGGGASGPQHF
CDR3 DNA: TGCGCCAGCAGCCAAGGCGGGGGGGCCTCAGGGCCCCAGCATTTT

J gene: TRBJ2-7
V gene: TRBV5-6
clone size: -
D gene: -
CDR3 protein: CASSFWQGSHEQYF
CDR3 DNA: TGTGCCAGCAGCTTCTGGCAGGGGTCCCACGAGCAGTACTTC

J gene: TRBJ2-2
V gene: TRBV27
clone size: -
D gene: -
CDR3 protein: CASSLFVGLSEGELFF
CDR3 DNA: TGTGCCAGCAGTTTATTTGTAGGCCTATCGGAAGGGGAGCTGTTTTTT

J gene: TRBJ2-6
V gene: TRBV9
clone size: -
D gene: TRBD2
CDR3 protein: CASSGSGRGANVLTF
CDR3 DNA: TGTGCCAGCAGCGGTAGCGGGAGGGGGGCCAACGTCCTGACTTTC

J gene: TRBJ2-7
V gene: TRBV27
clone size: -
D gene: TRBD2
CDR3 protein: CASSSRLADSSYEQYF
CDR3 DNA: TGTGCCAGCAGTTCACGACTAGCGGATAGCTCCTACGAGCAGTACTTC

J gene: TRBJ1-5
V gene: TRBV27
clone size: -
D gene: TRBD1
CDR3 protein: CASSLFRGHQPQHF
CDR3 DNA: TGTGCCAGCAGTTTATTCAGGGGGCATCAGCCCCAGCATTTT

J gene: TRBJ2-7
V gene: TRBV2
clone size: -
D gene: TRBD1
CDR3 protein: CASIGQGGTYEQYF
CDR3 DNA: TGTGCCAGCATTGGACAGGGGGGAACCTACGAGCAGTACTTC

J gene: TRBJ2-3
V gene: TRBV5-6
clone size: -
D gene: -
CDR3 protein: CASSSGGRSTDTQYF
CDR3 DNA: TGTGCCAGCAGCTCTGGGGGGAGGAGCACAGATACGCAGTATTTT

J gene: TRBJ1-5
V gene: TRBV6-5
clone size: few
D gene: -
CDR3 protein: CASSYGSNQPQHF
CDR3 DNA: TGTGCCAGCAGTTACGGTAGCAATCAGCCCCAGCATTTT

J gene: TRBJ2-1
V gene: TRBV7-9
clone size: -
D gene: -
CDR3 protein: CASSLGVGDNEQFF
CDR3 DNA: TGTGCCAGCAGCTTGGGGGTGGGAGACAATGAGCAGTTCTTC

J gene: TRBJ2-5
V gene: TRBV29-1
clone size: -
D gene: -
CDR3 protein: CSVEEKRETQYF
CDR3 DNA: TGCAGCGTTGAAGAAAAGAGGGAGACCCAGTACTTC

J gene: TRBJ2-7
V gene: TRBV28
clone size: -
D gene: TRBD2
CDR3 protein: CASSKGLAGEQYF
CDR3 DNA: TGTGCCAGCAGCAAGGGACTAGCGGGAGAGCAGTACTTC

J gene: TRBJ2-1
V gene: TRBV7-2
clone size: once
D gene: -
CDR3 protein: CASSLTRGSYNEQFF
CDR3 DNA: TGTGCCAGCAGCTTAACGCGGGGCTCCTACAATGAGCAGTTCTTC

J gene: TRBJ1-1
V gene: TRBV5-8
clone size: -
D gene: -
CDR3 protein: CASTLGPMNTEAFF
CDR3 DNA: TGTGCCAGCACCTTGGGTCCCATGAACACTGAAGCTTTCTTT

J gene: TRBJ2-7
V gene: TRBV18
clone size: -
D gene: TRBD1
CDR3 protein: CASSAGTGSDEQYF
CDR3 DNA: TGTGCCAGCTCGGCCGGGACAGGGTCGGACGAGCAGTACTTC

J gene: TRBJ2-7
V gene: TRBV5-1
clone size: -
D gene: -
CDR3 protein: CASSLAGTYEQYF
CDR3 DNA: TGCGCCAGCAGCTTGGCGGGAACCTACGAGCAGTACTTC

J gene: TRBJ2-1
V gene: TRBV29-1
clone size: -
D gene: TRBD2
CDR3 protein: CSVEDLRTSNNNEQFF
CDR3 DNA: TGCAGCGTTGAAGATCTCCGGACTAGCAACAACAATGAGCAGTTCTTC

J gene: TRBJ2-5
V gene: TRBV4-2
clone size: once
D gene: -
CDR3 protein: CASSQVTRVGETQYF
CDR3 DNA: TGTGCCAGCAGCCAAGTTACTCGCGTAGGGGAGACCCAGTACTTC

J gene: TRBJ2-3
V gene: TRBV15
clone size: -
D gene: TRBD2
CDR3 protein: CATSRRGGADTQYF
CDR3 DNA: TGTGCCACCAGCAGGCGCGGGGGGGCAGATACGCAGTATTTT

J gene: TRBJ2-7
V gene: TRBV7-8
clone size: once
D gene: -
CDR3 protein: CASSLGREVGYEQYF
CDR3 DNA: TGTGCCAGCAGCTTGGGCAGGGAAGTCGGATACGAGCAGTACTTC

J gene: TRBJ1-2
V gene: TRBV5-1
clone size: -
D gene: -
CDR3 protein: CASSPDRDARLYTF
CDR3 DNA: TGCGCCAGCAGCCCCGACCGGGACGCCCGGCTGTACACCTTC

J gene: TRBJ2-2
V gene: TRBV5-1
clone size: -
D gene: -
CDR3 protein: CASSVQGTGTGELFF
CDR3 DNA: TGCGCCAGCAGCGTCCAGGGGACGGGCACCGGGGAGCTGTTTTTT

J gene: TRBJ1-3
V gene: TRBV2
clone size: -
D gene: -
CDR3 protein: CASSVGRLGNTIYF
CDR3 DNA: TGTGCCAGCAGTGTGGGACGGTTAGGAAACACCATATATTTT

J gene: TRBJ2-7
V gene: TRBV10-3
clone size: once
D gene: -
CDR3 protein: CAISGSGTEYEQYF
CDR3 DNA: TGTGCCATCAGTGGATCCGGGACGGAGTACGAGCAGTACTTC

J gene: TRBJ1-1
V gene: TRBV18
clone size: few
D gene: TRBD1
CDR3 protein: CASSPPRQGVSTEAFF
CDR3 DNA: TGTGCCAGCTCACCACCAAGACAGGGGGTGAGTACTGAAGCTTTCTTT

J gene: TRBJ1-1
V gene: TRBV29-1
clone size: -
D gene: -
CDR3 protein: CSGMGRMNTEAFF
CDR3 DNA: TGCAGCGGTATGGGTAGAATGAACACTGAAGCTTTCTTT

J gene: TRBJ1-1
V gene: TRBV11-2
clone size: -
D gene: -
CDR3 protein: CASSPVFGGPMNTEAFF
CDR3 DNA: TGTGCCAGCAGCCCCGTATTCGGCGGCCCAATGAACACTGAAGCTTTCTTT

J gene: TRBJ2-3
V gene: TRBV7-9
clone size: -
D gene: -
CDR3 protein: CASSLIADTQYF
CDR3 DNA: TGTGCCAGCAGCTTAATTGCAGATACGCAGTATTTT

J gene: TRBJ1-4
V gene: TRBV19
clone size: -
D gene: -
CDR3 protein: CASSPSGATNEKLFF
CDR3 DNA: TGTGCCAGTAGTCCGTCGGGGGCCACTAATGAAAAACTGTTTTTT

J gene: TRBJ2-7
V gene: TRBV15
clone size: -
D gene: -
CDR3 protein: CATSRDAGRGTYEQYF
CDR3 DNA: TGTGCCACCAGCAGAGACGCAGGGAGGGGGACCTACGAGCAGTACTTC